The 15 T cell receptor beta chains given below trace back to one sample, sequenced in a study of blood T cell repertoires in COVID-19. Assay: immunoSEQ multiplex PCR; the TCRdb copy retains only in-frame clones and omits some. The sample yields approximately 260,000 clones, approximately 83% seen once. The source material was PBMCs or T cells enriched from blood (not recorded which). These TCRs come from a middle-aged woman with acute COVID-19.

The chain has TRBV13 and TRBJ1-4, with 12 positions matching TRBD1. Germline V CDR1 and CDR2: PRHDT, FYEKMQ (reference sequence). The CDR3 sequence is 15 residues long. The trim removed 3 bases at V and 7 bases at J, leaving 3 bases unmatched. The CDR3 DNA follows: TGTGCCAGCAGCTTGGGGACAGGGGGCGTTGAAAAACTGTTTTTT. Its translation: CASSLGTGGVEKLFF.

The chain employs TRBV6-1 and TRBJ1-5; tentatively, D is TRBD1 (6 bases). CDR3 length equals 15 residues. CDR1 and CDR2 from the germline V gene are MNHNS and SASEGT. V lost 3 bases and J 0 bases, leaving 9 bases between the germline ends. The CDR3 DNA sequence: TGTGCCAGCAGTGAGACAGGATATAGCAATCAGCCCCAGCATTTT. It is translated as CASSETGYSNQPQHF.

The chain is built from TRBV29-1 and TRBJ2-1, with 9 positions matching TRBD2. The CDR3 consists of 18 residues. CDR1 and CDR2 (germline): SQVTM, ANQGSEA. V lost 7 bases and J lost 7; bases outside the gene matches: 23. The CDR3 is CSARGELSGSYSRNEQFF. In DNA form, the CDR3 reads TGCAGCGCCCGAGGGGAACTTAGCGGGAGTTACAGTAGGAATGAGCAGTTCTTC.

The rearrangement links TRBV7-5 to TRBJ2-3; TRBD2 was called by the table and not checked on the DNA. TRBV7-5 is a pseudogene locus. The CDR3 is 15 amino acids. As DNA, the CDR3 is TGTGTCAGAAGCCTTCAGCGGGAGCGGCCAGATACGCAGTATTTT. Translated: CVRSLQRERPDTQYF.

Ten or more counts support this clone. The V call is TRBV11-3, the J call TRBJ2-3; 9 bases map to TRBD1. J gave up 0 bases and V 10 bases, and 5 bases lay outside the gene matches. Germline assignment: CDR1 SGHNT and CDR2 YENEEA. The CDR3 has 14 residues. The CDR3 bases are TGTGCCACCCGGGACAGGGATAGCACAGATACGCAGTATTTT. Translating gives CATRDRDSTDTQYF.

The CDR3 DNA reads as TGTGCCAGTAGCACGGGGGTGAGAAAACATTCTAACTATGGCTACACCTTC. Protein: CASSTGVRKHSNYGYTF. This chain uses TRBV19 with TRBJ1-2; D might be TRBD1 (5 bases). V lost 6 bases and J 0 bases, leaving 20 bases between the germline ends. Germline V gene lookup returns CDR1 LNHDA and CDR2 SQIVND (reference sequence). This CDR3 region has 17 residues.

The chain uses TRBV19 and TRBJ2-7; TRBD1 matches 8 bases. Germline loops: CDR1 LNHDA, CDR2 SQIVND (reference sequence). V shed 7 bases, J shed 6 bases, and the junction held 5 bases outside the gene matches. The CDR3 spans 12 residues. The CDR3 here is CASNPTGGEQYF. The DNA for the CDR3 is TGTGCCAGTAATCCTACAGGGGGCGAGCAGTACTTC.

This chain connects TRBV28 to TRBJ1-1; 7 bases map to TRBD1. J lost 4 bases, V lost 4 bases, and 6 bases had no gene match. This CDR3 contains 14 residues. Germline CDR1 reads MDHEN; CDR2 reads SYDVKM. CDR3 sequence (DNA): TGTGCCAGCAGTTGGAGGGGGCGGACCACTGAAGCTTTCTTT. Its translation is CASSWRGRTTEAFF. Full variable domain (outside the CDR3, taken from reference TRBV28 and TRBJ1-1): DVKVTQSSRYLVKRTGEKVFLECVQDMDHENMFWYRQDPGLGLRLIYFSYDVKMKEKGDIPEGYSVSREKKERFSLILESASTNQTSMYLCASSWRGRTTEAFFGQGTRLTVV.

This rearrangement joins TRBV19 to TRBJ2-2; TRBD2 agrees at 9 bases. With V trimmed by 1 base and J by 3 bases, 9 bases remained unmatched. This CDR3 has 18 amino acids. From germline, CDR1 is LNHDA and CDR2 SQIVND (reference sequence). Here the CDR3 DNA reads TGTGCCAGTAGTATAGGCCGGGGCGGGAGGGCTGACACCGGGGAGCTGTTTTTT. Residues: CASSIGRGGRADTGELFF. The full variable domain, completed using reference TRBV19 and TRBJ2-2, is DGGITQSPKYLFRKEGQNVTLSCEQNLNHDAMYWYRQDPGQGLRLIYYSQIVNDFQKGDIAEGYSVSREKKESFPLTVTSAQKNPTAFYLCASSIGRGGRADTGELFFGEGSRLTVL.

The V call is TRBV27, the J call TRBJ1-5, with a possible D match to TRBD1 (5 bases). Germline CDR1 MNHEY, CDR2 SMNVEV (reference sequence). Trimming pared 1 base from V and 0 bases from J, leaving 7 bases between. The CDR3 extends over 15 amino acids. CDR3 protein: CASSLWGVSNQPQHF. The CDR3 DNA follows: TGTGCCAGCAGTTTATGGGGGGTTAGCAATCAGCCCCAGCATTTT.

The CDR3 loop reads CASRGYSGELFF. Written as DNA, the CDR3 is TGTGCCAGCAGGGGTTACAGCGGGGAGCTGTTTTTT. The rearrangement links TRBV12-3 or TRBV12-4 to TRBJ2-2; the D is unclear. Deletions cut 6 bases from V and 7 bases from J, with 9 bases between. CDR3 size: 12 residues.

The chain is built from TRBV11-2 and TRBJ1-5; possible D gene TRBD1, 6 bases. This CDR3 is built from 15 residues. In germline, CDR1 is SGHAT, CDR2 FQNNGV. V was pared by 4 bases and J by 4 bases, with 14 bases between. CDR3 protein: CASSSGDPGNQPQHF. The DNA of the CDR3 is TGTGCCAGCAGCTCAGGGGATCCGGGAAATCAGCCCCAGCATTTT.

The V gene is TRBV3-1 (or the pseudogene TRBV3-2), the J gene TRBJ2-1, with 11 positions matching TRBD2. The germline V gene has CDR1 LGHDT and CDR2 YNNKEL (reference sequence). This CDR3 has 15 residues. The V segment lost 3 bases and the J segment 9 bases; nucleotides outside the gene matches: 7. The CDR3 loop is CASSQTSGVPSEQFF. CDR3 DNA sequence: TGTGCCAGCAGCCAGACTAGCGGGGTCCCCTCTGAGCAGTTCTTC.

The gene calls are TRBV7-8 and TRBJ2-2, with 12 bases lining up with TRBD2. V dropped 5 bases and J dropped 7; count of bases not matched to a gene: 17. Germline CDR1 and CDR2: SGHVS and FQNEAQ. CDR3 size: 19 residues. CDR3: CASSRGAVGLAGMGGELFF. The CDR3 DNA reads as TGTGCCAGCAGCCGAGGGGCCGTTGGACTAGCGGGAATGGGCGGGGAGCTGTTTTTT.

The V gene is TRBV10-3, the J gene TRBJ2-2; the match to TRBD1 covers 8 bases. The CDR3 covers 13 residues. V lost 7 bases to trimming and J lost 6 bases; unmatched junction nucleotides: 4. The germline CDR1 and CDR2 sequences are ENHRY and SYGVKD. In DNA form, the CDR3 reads TGTGCCATCAAGCAGGGGGCCGCCGGGGAGCTGTTTTTT. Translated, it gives CAIKQGAAGELFF.